This TCR beta chain was captured by sequencing in a study of Ad26.COV2.S vaccination and SARS-CoV-2 variants. Details on this clone: No antigen is known for it.

Repertoires were generated with immunoSEQ multiplex PCR, while TCRdb's copy carries only in-frame clones and drops some. The table has around 450,000 clones, over 75% seen once. Broader study findings: Vaccinated and placebo-treated recipients had similar non-spike TCR breadth.

Treatment denoted: around 19 received Ad26.COV2.S at low or high dose, single or two shots; about 5 received placebo; per-sample allocation not given. Sampling was performed 63 days after the first vaccine or placebo injection. Whoever gave the sample was an adult aged 18-55 years in Boston. CDR1 and CDR2 from the germline V gene are MNHEY and SMNVEV (reference sequence). V shed 3 bases and J shed 3 bases, with 11 bases lying between them. CDR3 length: 14 amino acids. This sequence originates from a person aged 18-60 years who received the Ad26.COV2.S COVID-19 vaccine or a placebo. The material sequenced was peripheral blood, taken in a trial of Ad26.COV2.S vaccine versus placebo. The genes are TRBV27 and TRBJ1-1; maybe TRBD1 (5 bases). Here the CDR3 reads CASSFGRGDTEAFF. The CDR3 DNA reads TGTGCCAGCAGTTTCGGCCGAGGGGACACTGAAGCTTTCTTT.